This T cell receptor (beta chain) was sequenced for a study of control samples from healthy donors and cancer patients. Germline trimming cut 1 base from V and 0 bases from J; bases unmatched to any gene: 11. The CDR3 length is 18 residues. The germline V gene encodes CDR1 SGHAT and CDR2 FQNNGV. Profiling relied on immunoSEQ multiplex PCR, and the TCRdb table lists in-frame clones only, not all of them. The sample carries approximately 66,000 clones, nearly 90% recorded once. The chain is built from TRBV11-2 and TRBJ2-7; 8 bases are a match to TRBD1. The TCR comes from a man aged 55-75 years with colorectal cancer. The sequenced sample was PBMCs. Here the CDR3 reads CASSLATNYRGSSYEQYF. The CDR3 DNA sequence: TGTGCCAGCAGCTTAGCCACAAATTACAGGGGGAGCTCCTACGAGCAGTACTTC.